This TCR beta chain stems from a study of early T cells in non-severe SARS-CoV-2 infection. Points from the study as a whole: VDJdb matches were skewed toward anti-spike CD8 T cell responses.

The library protocol tagged individual cDNA molecules with unique molecular identifiers. TCRdb called the 5' RACE reads again in MiXCR, with one record for every CDR3 protein. The data hold tens of thousands of distinct CDR3 sequences, with under 7.5% observed a single time. Germline CDR1 reads SGHTA; CDR2 reads FQGNSA. Trimming cost V 5 bases and J 1 base; bases outside gene matches: 6. The CDR3 has 15 amino acids. About this clonotype itself: Antigen: not known.

V usage is TRBV7-2 and J usage is TRBJ2-7; TRBD2 matches at 9 bases. This clonotype was sampled from an adult who was a healthcare worker with PCR-confirmed SARS-CoV-2 infection or an uninfected control (not recorded which). The sequencing used whole blood, collected at baseline. The CDR3 loop reads CASSRASGISYEQYF. The CDR3 DNA follows: TGTGCCAGCAGCCGGGCTAGCGGGATTTCCTACGAGCAGTACTTC.